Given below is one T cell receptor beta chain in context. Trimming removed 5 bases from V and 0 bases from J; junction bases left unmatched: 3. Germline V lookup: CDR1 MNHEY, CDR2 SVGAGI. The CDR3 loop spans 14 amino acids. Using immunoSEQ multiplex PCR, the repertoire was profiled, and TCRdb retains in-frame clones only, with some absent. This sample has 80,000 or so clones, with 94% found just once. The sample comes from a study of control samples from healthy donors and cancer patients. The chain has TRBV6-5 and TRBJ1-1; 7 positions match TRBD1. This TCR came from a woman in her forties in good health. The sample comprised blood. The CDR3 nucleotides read TGTGCCAGCAGTACCGGGACAGTGAACACTGAAGCTTTCTTT. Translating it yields CASSTGTVNTEAFF.